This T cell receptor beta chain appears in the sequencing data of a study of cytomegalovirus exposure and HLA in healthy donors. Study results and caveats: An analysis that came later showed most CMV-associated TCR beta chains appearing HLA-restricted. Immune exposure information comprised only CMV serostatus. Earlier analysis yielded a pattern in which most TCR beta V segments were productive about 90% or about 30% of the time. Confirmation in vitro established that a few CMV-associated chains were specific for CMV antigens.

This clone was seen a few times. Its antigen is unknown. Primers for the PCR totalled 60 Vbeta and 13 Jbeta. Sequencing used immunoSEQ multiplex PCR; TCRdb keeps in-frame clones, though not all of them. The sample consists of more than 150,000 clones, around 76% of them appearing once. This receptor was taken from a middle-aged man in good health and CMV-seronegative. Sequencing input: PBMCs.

The CDR3 DNA follows: TGTGCCATCAGTTACCAGGGGGGCGCCGACACTGAAGCTTTCTTT. Protein: CAISYQGGADTEAFF. The chain combines TRBV10-3 with TRBJ1-1; 7 nucleotides line up with TRBD1. The CDR3 totals 15 residues. From germline, CDR1 is ENHRY and CDR2 SYGVKD. The trim removed 5 bases at V and 3 bases at J, leaving 9 bases unmatched.